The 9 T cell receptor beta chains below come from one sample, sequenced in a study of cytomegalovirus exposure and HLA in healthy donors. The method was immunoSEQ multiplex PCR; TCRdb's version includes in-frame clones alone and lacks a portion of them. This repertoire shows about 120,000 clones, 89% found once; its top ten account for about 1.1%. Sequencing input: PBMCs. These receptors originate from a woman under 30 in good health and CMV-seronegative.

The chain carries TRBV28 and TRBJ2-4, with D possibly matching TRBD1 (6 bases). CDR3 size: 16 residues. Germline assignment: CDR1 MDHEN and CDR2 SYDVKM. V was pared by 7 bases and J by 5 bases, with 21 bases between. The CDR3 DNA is TGTGCCAGCACCCCAATTTTCCAGGGGTTCCAAAACATTCAGTACTTC. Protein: CASTPIFQGFQNIQYF.

CDR3 sequence (DNA): TGTGCCAGCAGCTACCAACTAGCGGGGGCTACCGGGGAGCTGTTTTTT. It codes for CASSYQLAGATGELFF. J is TRBJ2-2 and V is TRBV7-9; TRBD2 matches 11 bases. J lost 5 bases, V lost 4 bases, and 6 bases had no gene match. The CDR3 extends over 16 amino acids. Germline V gene lookup returns CDR1 SEHNR and CDR2 FQNEAQ (reference sequence). The entire variable domain, with the rest obtained from reference TRBV7-9 and TRBJ2-2, is as follows: DTGVSQNPRHKITKRGQNVTFRCDPISEHNRLYWYRQTLGQGPEFLTYFQNEAQLEKSRLLSDRFSAERPKGSFSTLEIQRTEQGDSAMYLCASSYQLAGATGELFFGEGSRLTVL.

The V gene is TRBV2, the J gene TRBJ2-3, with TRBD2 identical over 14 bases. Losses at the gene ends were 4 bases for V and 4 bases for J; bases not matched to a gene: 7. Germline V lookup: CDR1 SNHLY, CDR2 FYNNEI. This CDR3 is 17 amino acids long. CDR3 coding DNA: TGTGCCAGCAGTGCCGGACTAGCGGGAGGAGGGGCAGATACGCAGTATTTT. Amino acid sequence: CASSAGLAGGGADTQYF.

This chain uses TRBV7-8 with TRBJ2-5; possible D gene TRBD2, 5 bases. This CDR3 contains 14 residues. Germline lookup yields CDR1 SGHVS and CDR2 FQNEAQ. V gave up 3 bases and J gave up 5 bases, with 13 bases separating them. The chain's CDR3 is CASSFAGAGETQYF. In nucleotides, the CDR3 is TGTGCCAGCAGCTTCGCGGGTGCTGGGGAGACCCAGTACTTC.

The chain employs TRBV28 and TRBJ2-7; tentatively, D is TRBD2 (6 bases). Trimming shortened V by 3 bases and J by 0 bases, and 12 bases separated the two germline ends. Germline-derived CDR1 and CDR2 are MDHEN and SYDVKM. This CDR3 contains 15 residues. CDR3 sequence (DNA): TGTGCCAGCAGTTTGCCGGGAGTTTTCTCCTACGAGCAGTACTTC. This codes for CASSLPGVFSYEQYF.

CDR3 residues: CSVRRQGSYNEQFF. The DNA for the CDR3 is TGCAGCGTTAGACGACAGGGTTCCTACAATGAGCAGTTCTTC. The chain links TRBV29-1 to TRBJ2-1, with 7 bases matching TRBD1. Germline trimming cut 5 bases from V and 1 base from J; bases unmatched to any gene: 5. The germline gives CDR1 SQVTM, CDR2 ANQGSEA. CDR3 length: 14 residues.

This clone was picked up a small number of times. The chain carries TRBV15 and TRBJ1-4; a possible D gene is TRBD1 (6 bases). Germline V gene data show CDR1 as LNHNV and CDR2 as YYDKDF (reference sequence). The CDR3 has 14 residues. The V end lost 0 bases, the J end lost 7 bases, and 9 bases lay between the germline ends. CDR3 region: CATSRDQGGEKLFF. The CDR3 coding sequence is TGTGCCACCAGCAGAGATCAAGGGGGTGAAAAACTGTTTTTT.

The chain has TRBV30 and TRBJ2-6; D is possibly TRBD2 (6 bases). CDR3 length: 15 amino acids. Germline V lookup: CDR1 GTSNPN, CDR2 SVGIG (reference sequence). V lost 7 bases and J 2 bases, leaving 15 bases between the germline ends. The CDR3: CASSPGVAGANVLTF. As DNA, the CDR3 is TGTGCCTCCTCCCCGGGGGTCGCTGGGGCCAACGTCCTGACTTTC. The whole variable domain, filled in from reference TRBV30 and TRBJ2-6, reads SQTIHQWPATLVQPVGSPLSLECTVEGTSNPNLYWYRQAAGRGLQLLFYSVGIGQISSEVPQNLSASRPQDRQFILSSKKLLLSDSGFYLCASSPGVAGANVLTFGAGSRLTVL.

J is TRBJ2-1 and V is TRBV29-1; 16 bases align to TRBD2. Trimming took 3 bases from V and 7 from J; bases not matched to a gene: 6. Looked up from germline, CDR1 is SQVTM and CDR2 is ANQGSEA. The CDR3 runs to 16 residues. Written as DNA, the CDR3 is TGCAGCGTTGACGGCGGGACTAGCGGGAGGGGAAATGAGCAGTTCTTC. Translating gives CSVDGGTSGRGNEQFF.